Below, 25 T cell receptor beta chains from the same sample are listed, as sequenced in a study of neurological immune-mediated disorders. TCRdb re-called the 5' RACE reads with MiXCR, one entry per CDR3 protein. This table holds approximately 70,000 distinct CDR3 sequences, under 5.5% found once. Sequencing input: PBMCs. Source of these receptors: a woman in her 70s with multiple sclerosis.

Ten or more counts support this clonotype. The chain employs TRBV20-1 and TRBJ1-2; D is uncertain. Germline V gene data show CDR1 as DFQATT and CDR2 as SNEGSKA (reference sequence). Trimming took off 0 bases at V and 0 bases at J, with 11 bases between the two ends. This CDR3 has 15 amino acids. The CDR3 region has the DNA TGCAGTGCTAGAGACTACAGAGACACTAACTATGGCTACACCTTC. This sequence encodes CSARDYRDTNYGYTF.

This clonotype was picked up many times. The genes are TRBV20-1 and TRBJ2-7; 13 nucleotides match TRBD2. V shed 3 bases and J 1 base; nucleotides not matched to a gene: 9. This CDR3 has 17 amino acids. Germline CDR1 and CDR2: DFQATT and SNEGSKA (reference sequence). This chain's CDR3 is CSARRGTSGIMSYEQYF. The CDR3, as DNA: TGCAGTGCTAGGCGAGGGACTAGCGGGATCATGTCCTACGAGCAGTACTTC.

In its sample, this clonotype was seen many times. The J gene is TRBJ2-7, the V gene TRBV11-2; 11 bases are shared with TRBD2. The CDR3 consists of 14 residues. Trimming at V came to 5 bases and at J to 4 bases, leaving 4 bases not matched to a gene. Looked up from germline, CDR1 is SGHAT and CDR2 is FQNNGV. CDR3 in DNA: TGTGCCAGCAGCACCGGGACTAGCGGTTACGAGCAGTACTTC. Translation: CASSTGTSGYEQYF.

This clonotype has at least ten counts. The chain joins TRBV6-2 or TRBV6-3 to TRBJ2-7; 9 bases agree with TRBD2. The V gene end was trimmed by 6 bases and the J gene end by 4 bases; junction bases not matched to a gene: 4. CDR1 and CDR2 (germline): MNHEY, SVGEGT. The CDR3 covers 13 residues. CDR3 coding DNA: TGTGCCAGCAGCGCTAGCGGGACGTACGAGCAGTACTTC. It specifies CASSASGTYEQYF.

The table lists this clonotype with a few counts. This chain links TRBV7-9 with TRBJ1-3; a possible D gene is TRBD1 (5 bases). Germline lookup yields CDR1 SEHNR and CDR2 FQNEAQ (reference sequence). Trimming removed 5 bases at V and 1 base at J, with 9 bases between. The CDR3 totals 14 residues. The DNA of the CDR3 is TGTGCCAGCAGCCCAGGGACTTCTGGAAACACCATATATTTT. Translation: CASSPGTSGNTIYF.

The table lists this clonotype with many counts. The J gene is TRBJ1-1, the V gene TRBV15; D ambiguous. V lost 6 bases, J lost 1 base, and 12 bases lay in between. The CDR3 sequence is 14 residues long. Germline loops: CDR1 LNHNV, CDR2 YYDKDF (reference sequence). Here the CDR3 reads CATRAGLGNTEAFF. The CDR3 DNA follows: TGTGCCACCAGGGCCGGGTTAGGGAACACTGAAGCTTTCTTT.

V is TRBV20-1 and J is TRBJ1-3, with TRBD1 identical over 9 bases. This CDR3 is 16 amino acids long. V lost 5 bases, J lost 1 base, and 9 bases stayed unmatched. Germline loops: CDR1 DFQATT, CDR2 SNEGSKA (reference sequence). CDR3 in DNA: TGCAGTGCTCACACCGGGACAGGGCGATCTGGAAACACCATATATTTT. As protein: CSAHTGTGRSGNTIYF.

There are many counts of this clonotype. The V gene is TRBV12-3 or TRBV12-4, the J gene TRBJ2-1, with 9 positions matching TRBD2. With 7 bases clipped from V and 15 bases from J, the junction kept 10 bases outside the gene matches. The CDR3 spans 12 residues. The CDR3 sequence is CASTLGSAGGFF. Here the CDR3 DNA reads TGTGCCAGCACCTTAGGGTCAGCGGGAGGGTTCTTC.

This clonotype was seen ten or more times. V and J are TRBV4-2 and TRBJ2-7; possible D gene TRBD2, 5 bases. Germline CDR1 reads LGHNA; CDR2 reads YNFKEQ. CDR3 size: 14 residues. V was clipped by 5 bases and J by 6 bases, with 17 bases between them. The CDR3 region has the DNA TGTGCCAGCAGCTCGACTACAATAGCGACCGAGCAGTACTTC. Its translation: CASSSTTIATEQYF.

At least ten counts were recorded for this clonotype. V is TRBV20-1 and J is TRBJ2-1; 7 nucleotides align to TRBD1. This CDR3 has 13 residues. Germline V gene lookup returns CDR1 DFQATT and CDR2 SNEGSKA (reference sequence). The trim removed 5 bases at V and 2 bases at J, leaving 3 bases unmatched. In DNA form, the CDR3 reads TGCAGTGCTCCCGGGACAGCCTACAATGAGCAGTTCTTC. Its translation: CSAPGTAYNEQFF.

This clonotype was seen at least ten times. This rearrangement joins TRBV20-1 to TRBJ2-7; 7 positions agree with TRBD2. V lost 6 bases, J lost 4 bases, and 9 bases stayed unmatched. The CDR3 consists of 13 residues. Germline values: CDR1 DFQATT, CDR2 SNEGSKA (reference sequence). CDR3 sequence: CSADPGTTYEQYF. The CDR3 DNA follows: TGCAGTGCCGACCCCGGGACTACATACGAGCAGTACTTC.

Of note for this clonotype: Being one base from a much bigger clone, this may be a read error. DNA for the CDR3: TGCAGCGTTGGAGAATACAATCACCCCCAGCATTTT. It encodes CSVGEYNHPQHF. The chain joins TRBV29-1 to TRBJ1-5, with no clear D. Germline CDR1 and CDR2: SQVTM and ANQGSEA. The CDR3 spans 12 residues.

V is TRBV4-2 and J is TRBJ2-1; 13 bases align to TRBD2. V lost 0 bases to trimming and J lost 8 bases; unmatched junction nucleotides: 1. Germline CDR1 and CDR2: LGHNA and YNFKEQ. This CDR3 region has 15 residues. Here the CDR3 DNA reads TGTGCCAGCAGCCAAGAGGGACTAGCGGGATATGAGCAGTTCTTC. Translating it yields CASSQEGLAGYEQFF.

This clonotype was detected many times. The chain recombines TRBV20-1 with TRBJ2-7; 9 bases fit TRBD2. V dropped 6 bases and J dropped 5; count of bases not matched to a gene: 8. Germline CDR1 DFQATT, CDR2 SNEGSKA (reference sequence). CDR3 length: 13 amino acids. The CDR3 DNA reads as TGCAGTGCCCAGCGGGAGGTAGGGAACGAGCAGTACTTC. Its protein product is CSAQREVGNEQYF.

The sample holds many counts of this clonotype. The chain recombines TRBV2 with TRBJ1-5; D is ambiguous. V lost 1 base to trimming and J lost 4 bases, with 8 bases between them. This CDR3 is built from 14 residues. Germline assignment: CDR1 SNHLY and CDR2 FYNNEI. The CDR3 region has the DNA TGTGCCAGCAGTGAAGTTGGGTCTAATCAGCCCCAGCATTTT. It is translated as CASSEVGSNQPQHF.

In this sample, this clonotype turned up many times. This sequence joins TRBV21-1 and TRBJ2-7. TRBV21-1 is a pseudogene. This CDR3 has 12 residues. The CDR3 nucleotides are TGTGCCAGCAGCAAAGATCCGTACGAGCAGTACTTC. Encoded protein: CASSKDPYEQYF.

V and J are TRBV27 and TRBJ1-1, with D hard to call. The V and J ends lost 5 bases and 1 base respectively, with 8 bases between them. CDR1 is MNHEY, CDR2 SMNVEV, per germline (reference sequence). The CDR3 has 13 residues. The CDR3 protein is CASSLTENTEAFF. The CDR3 DNA reads as TGTGCCAGCAGTCTAACAGAGAACACTGAAGCTTTCTTT.

This clonotype was detected ten times or more. The gene calls are TRBV7-2 and TRBJ2-7, with 7 positions matching TRBD2. This CDR3 is 13 amino acids long. In germline, CDR1 is SGHTA, CDR2 FQGNSA. The V gene end was trimmed by 5 bases and the J gene end by 4 bases; junction bases not matched to a gene: 5. The CDR3 coding sequence is TGTGCCAGCAGCAACCGGGACTATTACGAGCAGTACTTC. It translates to CASSNRDYYEQYF.

This clonotype has ten or more counts. The V and J genes are TRBV30 and TRBJ1-4; TRBD1 might be the D (5 bases). The CDR3 spans 13 residues. The V and J ends lost 0 bases and 7 bases respectively, with 9 bases between them. Per germline, CDR1 GTSNPN and CDR2 SVGIG (reference sequence). CDR3 in DNA: TGTGCCTGGAGTGTGCAGGGTGGTGAAAAACTGTTTTTT. This codes for CAWSVQGGEKLFF.

Ten or more counts support this clonotype. The V gene is TRBV5-8, the J gene TRBJ1-6, with no clear D. Looked up from germline, CDR1 is SGHTS and CDR2 is YDEGEE. The CDR3 covers 11 residues. V was pared by 3 bases and J by 14 bases, with 9 bases between. As DNA, the CDR3 is TGTGCCAGCAGCTGGGAAGTGGCCCTCCACTTT. Protein sequence: CASSWEVALHF.

Notes on this clonotype: With a much larger clone just one base away, this may be a read error. The chain is built from TRBV6-5 and TRBJ2-7; 11 bases align to TRBD2. Germline V gene data show CDR1 as MNHEY and CDR2 as SVGAGI. The CDR3 is made up of 15 amino acids. Unmatched junction bases numbered 10, after V lost 5 bases and J lost 7 bases. CDR3 nucleotide sequence: TGTGCCAGCAGTCATACTAGCGGGAGAGTCGAAGAGCAGTACTTC. This gives the protein CASSHTSGRVEEQYF.

This clonotype was counted a few times. V and J are TRBV12-3 or TRBV12-4 and TRBJ2-5; no reliable D call. V was cut by 2 bases and J by 5 bases, with 12 bases left in between. This CDR3 contains 14 residues. The CDR3 nucleotides are TGTGCCAGCAGTTTACAGGCTGCGGTGGAGACCCAGTACTTC. Its translation: CASSLQAAVETQYF.

In its sample, this clonotype was seen many times. This rearrangement joins TRBV5-1 to TRBJ2-4; 10 bases agree with TRBD2. The V gene's germline CDR1 is SGHRS and CDR2 YFSETQ. This CDR3 is 16 amino acids long. V shed 2 bases, J shed 6 bases, and the junction held 8 bases outside the gene matches. This CDR3 reads CASSFGGTSAGNIQYF. CDR3 nucleotides: TGCGCCAGCAGCTTCGGTGGGACTAGCGCGGGAAACATTCAGTACTTC.

This clonotype has just a few counts. The rearrangement uses TRBV3-1 and TRBJ2-2; 7 bases line up with TRBD2. The CDR3 spans 14 residues. The germline CDR1 and CDR2 sequences are LGHDT and YNNKEL (reference sequence). The ends lost 7 bases at V and 6 bases at J; junction bases unmatched: 8. The DNA for the CDR3 is TGTGCCAGCACCAACTGGGAGGGGTCCGGGGAGCTGTTTTTT. Residues: CASTNWEGSGELFF.

A few counts support this clonotype. The V gene is TRBV6-2 or TRBV6-3, the J gene TRBJ1-5, with 11 bases identical to TRBD1. CDR3 length: 17 residues. Germline V gives CDR1 MNHEY, CDR2 SVGEGT. Losses at the gene ends were 9 bases for V and 4 bases for J; bases not matched to a gene: 14. The CDR3 is CASNDPGTGGKNQPQHF. Here the CDR3 DNA reads TGTGCCAGTAATGACCCCGGGACAGGGGGTAAAAATCAGCCCCAGCATTTT.